This T cell receptor (beta chain) was observed in a study of T-cell memory formation after mild COVID-19 (dated by TCRdb to the early 2020s). For the study in its entirety: TCR sequence clusters from the two donors were largely donor specific. In a couple of donors, T-cell clones that expanded and contracted after mild COVID-19 were followed by sequencing TCRalpha and TCRbeta repertoires longitudinally. Two young, previously healthy adult volunteers made up the cohort, one male and one female.

This clonotype was seen at least ten times. Its cognate antigen has yet to be identified. Base-call qualities are not available, and no considerably larger clone is one nucleotide away. Beyond this particular receptor, the publication reports: Contracting CD4+ clones were located mainly in the CM and EM memory subsets, whereas CD8+ clones were found to be enriched in EMRA. SARS-CoV-2 specificity of the second-wave clones peaking on day 37 was not confirmed. Only two mild cases were covered by the study, and larger cohorts that include severe cases with pre-infection samples were considered necessary. From day 15 to 85, contracting clones showed balanced CD4/CD8 phenotypes, whereas a second wave of clones that expanded from day 15 to 37 leaned towards CD4+. Some responding clones were detected in pre-infection memory, which suggested that pre-existing cross-reactive memory T cells had joined the SARS-CoV-2 response.

Sequenced using an Illumina NovaSeq 6000. cDNA libraries for TCRalpha and TCRbeta were prepared by 5'RACE using constant-segment primers, with sample barcodes and unique molecular identifiers added. RNA was extracted from every sample with Trizol reagent. The libraries were amplified in two PCR steps, and the second step added a second sample barcode and Illumina TruSeq adapters. Sequencing of libraries was performed on an Illumina NovaSeq with 2 x 150 bp paired-end reads. On the authors' methods: The reads were demultiplexed and collapsed into UMI-guided consensus sequences using migec v1.2.7. Using mixcr v2.1.11, UMI consensuses were aligned to TRA and TRB V and J templates and then assembled into clonotypes. Clonotypes were classified as expanded or contracted when called significant by both edgeR and NoisET, with noise models trained on biological replicates. For edgeR calls, the cutoffs were a false discovery rate-adjusted p below 0.01 and a log2 fold-change threshold of 1. As an exploratory analysis of dynamics, max-normalized trajectories of the 1000 most abundant clonotypes were examined by PCA with hierarchical clustering. Separately sequenced CD4+ and CD8+ repertoires were used to assign a CD4 or CD8 phenotype to each responding clone. TCRdb reanalyzed the raw reads on its own, using fastp at Q25 for trimming and MiXCR for clone calling, and kept in-frame beta chains. A single entry per CDR3 protein holds the most common genes and DNA from its merged rows. TCRdb's processing, not the study's, gives the V and J calls here. The sample table holds about 560,000 distinct CDR3 sequences, of which approximately 18% were seen once. Jointly, the top ten make up about 12% of the sample.

Ficoll-Paque density gradient centrifugation was used to isolate PBMCs. Taken from the germline V gene, the CDR1 and CDR2 loops are MNHEY and SVGAGI. From its cysteine to its phenylalanine, the CDR3 spans 14 amino acids. Here the CDR3 DNA is all that survives: 42 bases in frame from base 1. Cut back by 3 bases and 8 bases, the V and J ends lie 13 bases apart. This TCR was sampled from an adult woman who had mild COVID-19 (a few samples of this study predate the infection). The sample titles of this study are shuffled in the database, so cell type and time point are left out; the donor was told from shared clones. The source material was PBMCs or a T cell subset sorted from them (not recorded which). The chain is assembled from TRBV6-5 and TRBJ2-2; TRBD2 is a weak D gene call, 6 bases matching. The bases read TGTGCCAGCAGTTATCGGGCTAGCGATGGGGAGCTGTTTTTT. This yields the protein CASSYRASDGELFF.